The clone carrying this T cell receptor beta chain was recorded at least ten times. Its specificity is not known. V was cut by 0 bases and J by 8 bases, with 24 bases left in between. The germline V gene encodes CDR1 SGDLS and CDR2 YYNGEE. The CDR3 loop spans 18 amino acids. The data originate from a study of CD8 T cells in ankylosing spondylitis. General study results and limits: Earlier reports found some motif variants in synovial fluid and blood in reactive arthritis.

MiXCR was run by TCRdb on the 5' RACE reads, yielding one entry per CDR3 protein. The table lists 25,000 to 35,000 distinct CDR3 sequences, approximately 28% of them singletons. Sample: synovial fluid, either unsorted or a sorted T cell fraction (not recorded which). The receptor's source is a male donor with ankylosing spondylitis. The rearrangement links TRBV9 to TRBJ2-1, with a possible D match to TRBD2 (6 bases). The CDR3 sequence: CASSVASLGGTASHEQFF. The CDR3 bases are TGTGCCAGCAGCGTAGCATCACTAGGAGGGACGGCTTCCCATGAGCAGTTCTTC.